The entry below describes one TCR beta chain. Germline V gene sequence: CDR1 MNHEY, CDR2 SVGAGI. V was trimmed by 6 bases and J by 5 bases, leaving 10 bases between them. The CDR3 length is 12 residues. The assay was immunoSEQ multiplex PCR, and TCRdb's table has in-frame clones only and misses some. The sample has 200,000 to 250,000 clones, over 80% seen once; the top ten hold 3.7%. These data belong to a study of blood T cell repertoires in COVID-19. This TCR came from a woman aged 25 to 45 who had been exposed to COVID-19. The chain is built from TRBV6-5 and TRBJ1-1; no reliable D call. Sequenced input: PBMCs or T cells enriched from blood (not recorded which). The DNA of the CDR3 is TGTGCCAGCAGCTACGGGCCTACTGAAGCTTTCTTT. This encodes CASSYGPTEAFF.